Presented here are 5 T cell receptor beta chains from one specimen sequenced in a study of CD8+CD57+ T cells in acquired aplastic anemia. The use of genomic DNA as template underpinned the TCR beta VDJ and CDR3 profiling. One entry per CDR3 protein, called by TCRdb with MiXCR from the reads. In the table there are under 200,000 distinct CDR3 sequences, less than 50% of which are singletons. The authors sequenced patients whose flow cytometry had shown CD8+CD57+ cell expansion. The source material was sorted CD4+, CD8+, or CD8+CD57+ T cells (not recorded which) from PBMCs. The receptors stem from a human donor with aplastic anemia.

The genes are TRBV6-7 and TRBJ1-2, with D possibly TRBD1 on 5 matching bases. TRBV6-7 is given ORF status, its function remaining uncertain. Trimming removed 1 base at V and 8 bases at J, with 8 bases between. The CDR3 contains 12 residues. The chain's CDR3 is CASSYWRGGYTF. CDR3 nucleotide sequence: TGTGCCAGCAGTTACTGGAGGGGCGGCTACACCTTC.

In regard to this clonotype: A read error may produce the germline difference seen at one junction end. The rearrangement links TRBV5-1 to TRBJ2-5, with D possibly called TRBD1 or TRBD2 (5 bases each). Germline CDR1 and CDR2: SGHRS and YFSETQ. The CDR3 is 8 residues long. In DNA, the CDR3 is TGTGCCAGCAGCTTGGGGACCTTC. Its protein product is CASSLGTF.

This clonotype was picked up many times. The chain joins TRBV3-1 to TRBJ1-5; D gene ambiguous. Per the germline V gene, CDR1 is LGHDT and CDR2 is YNNKEL (reference sequence). There are 14 residues in the CDR3. With 4 bases removed from V and 2 bases from J, the gap between germline ends came to 9 bases. As DNA, the CDR3 is TGTGCCAGCAGCCTTGGATGGGGCAATCAGCCCCAGCATTTT. Translation gives CASSLGWGNQPQHF.

As for this clonotype: No conserved phenylalanine or tryptophan is present at the end of the CDR3, so a read error is the likely explanation. The J gene is TRBJ2-5, the V gene TRBV2; D not resolved. The CDR3 is 14 residues long. Germline V gene sequence: CDR1 SNHLY, CDR2 FYNNEI. Here the CDR3 reads CAGSGVFYQETQYV. For the CDR3, the DNA is TGTGCCGGCAGTGGAGTCTTCTACCAAGAGACCCAGTACGTC.

This clonotype has more than one count but fewer than ten. J is TRBJ1-5 and V is TRBV18, with D perhaps matching TRBD1 (5 bases). Germline CDR1 is KGHSH and CDR2 is LQKENI. V shed 2 bases and J shed 4 bases, with 9 bases lying between them. The CDR3 covers 14 residues. This chain's CDR3 is CASSPGAANQPQHF. CDR3 nucleotides: TGTGCCAGCTCACCAGGGGCTGCGAATCAGCCCCAGCATTTT. Filled out from reference TRBV18 and TRBJ1-5, the complete variable domain reads NAGVMQNPRHLVRRRGQEARLRCSPMKGHSHVYWYRQLPEEGLKFMVYLQKENIIDESGMPKERFSAEFPKEGPSILRIQQVVRGDSAAYFCASSPGAANQPQHFGDGTRLSIL.